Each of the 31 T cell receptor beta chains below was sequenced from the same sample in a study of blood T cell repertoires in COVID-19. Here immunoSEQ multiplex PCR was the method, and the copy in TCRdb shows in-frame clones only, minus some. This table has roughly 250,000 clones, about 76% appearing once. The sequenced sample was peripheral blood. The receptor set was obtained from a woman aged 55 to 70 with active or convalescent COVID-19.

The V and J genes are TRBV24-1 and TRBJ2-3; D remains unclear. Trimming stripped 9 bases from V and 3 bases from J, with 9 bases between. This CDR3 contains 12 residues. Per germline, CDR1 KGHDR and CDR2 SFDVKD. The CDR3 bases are TGTGCCACCTCCGAAGAGACAGATACGCAGTATTTT. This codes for CATSEETDTQYF.

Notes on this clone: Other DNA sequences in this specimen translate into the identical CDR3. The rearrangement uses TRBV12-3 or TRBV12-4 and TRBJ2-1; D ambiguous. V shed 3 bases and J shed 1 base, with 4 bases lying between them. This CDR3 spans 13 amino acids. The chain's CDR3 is CASSFSSYNEQFF. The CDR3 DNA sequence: TGTGCCAGCAGTTTCAGTTCCTACAATGAGCAGTTCTTC.

For the CDR3, the DNA is TGTGCCAGCAGCCAAAATCTCGGGGGGAGCAATCAGCCCCAGCATTTT. This encodes CASSQNLGGSNQPQHF. V gene TRBV3-1 (or the pseudogene TRBV3-2) combines with J gene TRBJ1-5; D might be TRBD1 (5 bases). CDR3 size: 16 residues. The germline CDR1 and CDR2 sequences are LGHDT and YNNKEL (reference sequence). Deletions cut 2 bases from V and 1 base from J, with 12 bases between.

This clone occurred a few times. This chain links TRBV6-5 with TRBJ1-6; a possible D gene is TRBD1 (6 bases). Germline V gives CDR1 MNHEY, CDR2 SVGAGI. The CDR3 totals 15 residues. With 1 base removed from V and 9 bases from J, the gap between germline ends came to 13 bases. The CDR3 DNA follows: TGTGCCAGCAGTTACTTTACAGGGACTAGTTCACCCCTCCACTTT. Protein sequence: CASSYFTGTSSPLHF.

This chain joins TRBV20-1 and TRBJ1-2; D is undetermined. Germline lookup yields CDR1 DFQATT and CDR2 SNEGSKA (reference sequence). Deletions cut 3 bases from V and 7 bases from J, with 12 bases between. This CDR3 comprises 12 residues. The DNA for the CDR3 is TGCAGTGCTAGTTCCTCCGCGGGTGGCTACACCTTC. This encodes CSASSSAGGYTF.

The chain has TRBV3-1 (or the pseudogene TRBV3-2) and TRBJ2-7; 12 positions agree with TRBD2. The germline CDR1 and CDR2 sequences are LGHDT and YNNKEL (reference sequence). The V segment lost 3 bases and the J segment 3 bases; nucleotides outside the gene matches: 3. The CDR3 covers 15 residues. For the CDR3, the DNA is TGTGCCAGCAGCCACCCGACTAGCGGGGGCTACGAGCAGTACTTC. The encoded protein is CASSHPTSGGYEQYF.

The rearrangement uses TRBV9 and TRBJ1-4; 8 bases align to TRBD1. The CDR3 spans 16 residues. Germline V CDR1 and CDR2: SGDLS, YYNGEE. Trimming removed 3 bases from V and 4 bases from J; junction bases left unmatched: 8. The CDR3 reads CASSARPDRVNEKLFF. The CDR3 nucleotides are TGTGCCAGCAGCGCCAGGCCGGACAGGGTTAATGAAAAACTGTTTTTT. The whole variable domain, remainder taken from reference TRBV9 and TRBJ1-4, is DSGVTQTPKHLITATGQRVTLRCSPRSGDLSVYWYQQSLDQGLQFLIQYYNGEERAKGNILERFSAQQFPDLHSELNLSSLELGDSALYFCASSARPDRVNEKLFFGSGTQLSVL.

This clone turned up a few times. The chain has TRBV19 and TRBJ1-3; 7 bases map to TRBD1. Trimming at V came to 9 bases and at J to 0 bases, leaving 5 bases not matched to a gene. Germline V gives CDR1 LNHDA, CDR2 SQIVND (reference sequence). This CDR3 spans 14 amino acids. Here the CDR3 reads CASQTGNSGNTIYF. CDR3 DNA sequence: TGTGCCAGCCAGACAGGGAACTCTGGAAACACCATATATTTT.

The DNA of the CDR3 is TGTGCCAGCAGTCACCGCTACGATCAGCCCCAGCATTTT. This codes for CASSHRYDQPQHF. The gene calls are TRBV27 and TRBJ1-5; D gene unclear. The CDR3 runs to 13 residues. Germline CDR1 reads MNHEY; CDR2 reads SMNVEV (reference sequence). Trimming cost V 5 bases and J 5 bases, with 10 bases left between them.

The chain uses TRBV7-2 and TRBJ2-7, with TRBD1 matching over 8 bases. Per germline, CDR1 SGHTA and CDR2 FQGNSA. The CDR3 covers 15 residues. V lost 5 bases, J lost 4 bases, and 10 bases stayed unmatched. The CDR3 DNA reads TGTGCCAGCAGCACAAACAGGGGGTCTAGTTACGAGCAGTACTTC. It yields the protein CASSTNRGSSYEQYF.

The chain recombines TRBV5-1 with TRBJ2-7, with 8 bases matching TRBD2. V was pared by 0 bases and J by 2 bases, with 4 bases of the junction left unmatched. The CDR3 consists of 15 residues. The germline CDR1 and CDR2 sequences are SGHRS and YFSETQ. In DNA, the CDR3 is TGCGCCAGCAGCTTGGGGACTAGCAGTACCTACGAGCAGTACTTC. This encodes CASSLGTSSTYEQYF.

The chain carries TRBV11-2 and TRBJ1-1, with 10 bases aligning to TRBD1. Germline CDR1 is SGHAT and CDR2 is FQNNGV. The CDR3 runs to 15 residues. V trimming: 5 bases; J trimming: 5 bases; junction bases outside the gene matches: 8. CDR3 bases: TGTGCCAGCAGCACCCGGACAGGGGGGGGAACTGAAGCTTTCTTT. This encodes CASSTRTGGGTEAFF.

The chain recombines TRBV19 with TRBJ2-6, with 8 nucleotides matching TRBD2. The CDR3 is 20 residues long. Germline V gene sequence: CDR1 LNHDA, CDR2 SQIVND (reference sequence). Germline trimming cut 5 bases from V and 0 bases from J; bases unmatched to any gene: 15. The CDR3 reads CASSLETGGASSSGANVLTF. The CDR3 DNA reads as TGTGCCAGTAGTCTCGAGACCGGGGGGGCCTCAAGCTCTGGGGCCAACGTCCTGACTTTC.

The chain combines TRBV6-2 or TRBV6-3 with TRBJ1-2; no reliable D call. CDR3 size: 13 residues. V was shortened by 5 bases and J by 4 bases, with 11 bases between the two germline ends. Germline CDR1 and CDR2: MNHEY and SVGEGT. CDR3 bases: TGTGCCAGCAGTGAGGGAAAGGGCTATGGCTACACCTTC. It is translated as CASSEGKGYGYTF.

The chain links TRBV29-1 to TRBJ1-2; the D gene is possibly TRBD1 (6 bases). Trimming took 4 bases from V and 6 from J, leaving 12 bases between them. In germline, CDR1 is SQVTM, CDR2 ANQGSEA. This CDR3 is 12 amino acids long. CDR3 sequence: CSVGQASHGYTF. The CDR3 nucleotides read TGCAGCGTTGGACAGGCTTCTCATGGCTACACCTTC.

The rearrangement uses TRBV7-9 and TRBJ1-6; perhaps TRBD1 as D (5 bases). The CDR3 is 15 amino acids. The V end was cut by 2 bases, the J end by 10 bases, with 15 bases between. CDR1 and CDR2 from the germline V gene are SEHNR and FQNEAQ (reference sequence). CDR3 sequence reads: CASSLSEGFWSPLHF. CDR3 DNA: TGTGCCAGCAGCTTATCGGAGGGGTTTTGGTCACCCCTCCACTTT.

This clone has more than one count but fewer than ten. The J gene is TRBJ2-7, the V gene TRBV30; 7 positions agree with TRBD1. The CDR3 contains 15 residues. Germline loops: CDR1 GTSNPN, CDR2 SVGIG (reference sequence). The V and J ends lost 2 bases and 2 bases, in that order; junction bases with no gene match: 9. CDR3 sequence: CAWSPRSGQTYEQYF. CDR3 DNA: TGTGCCTGGAGTCCCCGATCGGGACAGACCTACGAGCAGTACTTC.

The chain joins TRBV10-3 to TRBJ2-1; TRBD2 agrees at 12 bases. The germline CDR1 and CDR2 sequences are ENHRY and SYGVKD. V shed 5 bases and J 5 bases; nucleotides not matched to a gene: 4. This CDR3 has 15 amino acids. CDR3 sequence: CAISTTSGGHNEQFF. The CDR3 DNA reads TGTGCCATCAGTACAACTAGCGGGGGGCACAATGAGCAGTTCTTC.

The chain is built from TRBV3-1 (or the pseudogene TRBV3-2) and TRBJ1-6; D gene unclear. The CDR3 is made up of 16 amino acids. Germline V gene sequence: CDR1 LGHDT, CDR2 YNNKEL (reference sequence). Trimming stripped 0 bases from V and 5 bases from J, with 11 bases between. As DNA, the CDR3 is TGTGCCAGCAGCCAAGATGGTCACAGAGATAATTCACCCCTCCACTTT. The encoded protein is CASSQDGHRDNSPLHF.

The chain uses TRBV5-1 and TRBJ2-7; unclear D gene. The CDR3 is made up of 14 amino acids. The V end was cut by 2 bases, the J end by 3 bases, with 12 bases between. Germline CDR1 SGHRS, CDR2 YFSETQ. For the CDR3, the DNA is TGCGCCAGCAGCTTTGGAAGTAACAGCTACGAGCAGTACTTC. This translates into CASSFGSNSYEQYF.

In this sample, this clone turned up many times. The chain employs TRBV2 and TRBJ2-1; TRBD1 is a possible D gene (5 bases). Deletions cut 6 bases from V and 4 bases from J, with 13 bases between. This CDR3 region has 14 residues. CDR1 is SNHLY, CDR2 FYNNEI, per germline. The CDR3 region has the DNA TGTGCCAGCAGGGGGCAGGGAAGATACAATGAGCAGTTCTTC. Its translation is CASRGQGRYNEQFF.

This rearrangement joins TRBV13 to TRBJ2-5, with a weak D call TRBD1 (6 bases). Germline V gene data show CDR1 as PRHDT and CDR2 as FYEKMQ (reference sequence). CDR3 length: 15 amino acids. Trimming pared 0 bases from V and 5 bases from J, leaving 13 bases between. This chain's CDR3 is CASSLGVGARETQYF. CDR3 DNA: TGTGCCAGCAGCTTAGGCGTGGGGGCGCGGGAGACCCAGTACTTC.

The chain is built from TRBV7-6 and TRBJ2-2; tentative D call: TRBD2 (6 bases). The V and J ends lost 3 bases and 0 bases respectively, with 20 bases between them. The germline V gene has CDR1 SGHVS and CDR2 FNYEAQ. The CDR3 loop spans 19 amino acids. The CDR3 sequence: CASSFPIRGSFSNTGELFF. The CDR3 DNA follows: TGTGCCAGCAGCTTCCCAATTCGGGGGTCCTTTTCGAACACCGGGGAGCTGTTTTTT.

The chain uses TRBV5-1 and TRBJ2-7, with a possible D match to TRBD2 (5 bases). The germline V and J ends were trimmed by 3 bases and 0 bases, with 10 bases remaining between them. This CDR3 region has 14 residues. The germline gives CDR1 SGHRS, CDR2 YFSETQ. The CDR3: CASSSESGSYEQYF. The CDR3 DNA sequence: TGCGCCAGCAGCTCGGAAAGCGGCTCCTACGAGCAGTACTTC.

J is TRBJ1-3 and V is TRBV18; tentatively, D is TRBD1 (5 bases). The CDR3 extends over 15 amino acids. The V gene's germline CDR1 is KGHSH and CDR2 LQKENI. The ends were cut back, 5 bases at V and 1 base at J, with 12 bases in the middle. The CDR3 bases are TGTGCCAGCTCATTTTCCAGGGAATCTGGAAACACCATATATTTT. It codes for CASSFSRESGNTIYF.

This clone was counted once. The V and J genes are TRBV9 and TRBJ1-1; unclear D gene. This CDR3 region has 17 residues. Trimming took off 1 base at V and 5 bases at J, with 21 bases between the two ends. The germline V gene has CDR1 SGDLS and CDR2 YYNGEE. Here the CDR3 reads CASSVLNLRPSGTEAFF. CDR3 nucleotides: TGTGCCAGCAGCGTACTAAACCTGCGACCCTCGGGGACTGAAGCTTTCTTT.

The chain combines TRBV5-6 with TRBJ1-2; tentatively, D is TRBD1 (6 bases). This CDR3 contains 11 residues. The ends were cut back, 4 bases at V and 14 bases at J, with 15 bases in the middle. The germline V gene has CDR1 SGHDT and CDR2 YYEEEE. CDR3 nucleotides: TGTGCCAGCAGCAAAACAGGGTCGGGGACCTTC. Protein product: CASSKTGSGTF.

As DNA, the CDR3 is TGTGCCAGCAGCTTAGAGGTGACAGCCACTGAAGCTTTCTTT. This gives the protein CASSLEVTATEAFF. The V gene is TRBV11-2, the J gene TRBJ1-1; tentatively, D is TRBD1 (5 bases). V was trimmed by 0 bases and J by 4 bases, leaving 9 bases between them. CDR1 and CDR2 (germline): SGHAT, FQNNGV. The CDR3 runs to 14 residues.

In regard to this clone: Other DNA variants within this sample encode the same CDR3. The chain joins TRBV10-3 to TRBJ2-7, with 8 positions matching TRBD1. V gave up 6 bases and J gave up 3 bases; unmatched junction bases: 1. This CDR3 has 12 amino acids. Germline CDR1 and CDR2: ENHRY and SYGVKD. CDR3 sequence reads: CAIRDRDYEQYF. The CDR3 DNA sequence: TGTGCCATCAGGGACAGGGACTACGAGCAGTACTTC.

CDR3 protein: CASSIRHSQFF. In nucleotides, the CDR3 is TGTGCCAGTAGTATAAGGCATAGCCAGTTCTTC. The chain carries TRBV19 and TRBJ2-1; D remains ambiguous. Per germline, CDR1 LNHDA and CDR2 SQIVND (reference sequence). Trimming removed 2 bases at V and 13 bases at J, with 9 bases between. This CDR3 spans 11 amino acids.

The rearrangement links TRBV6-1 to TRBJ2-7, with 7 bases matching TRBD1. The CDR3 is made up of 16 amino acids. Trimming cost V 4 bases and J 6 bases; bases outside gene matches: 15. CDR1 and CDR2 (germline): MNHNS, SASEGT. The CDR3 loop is CASSVTGTVGPSEQYF. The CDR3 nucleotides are TGTGCCAGCAGTGTTACCGGGACAGTGGGTCCCTCCGAGCAGTACTTC.